Given below is one T cell receptor beta chain in context. These data belong to a study of Ad26.COV2.S vaccination and SARS-CoV-2 variants. Profiled with immunoSEQ multiplex PCR; TCRdb holds only in-frame clones, not every one. The sample lists a few hundred thousand clones, around 91% occurring once. Specified treatment: around 19 received Ad26.COV2.S at low or high dose, single or two shots; a few received placebo; per-sample allocation not given. Sampling was done on day 63 after the first vaccine or placebo injection. Germline-derived CDR1 and CDR2 are LNHNV and YYDKDF (reference sequence). V was pared by 5 bases and J by 1 base, with 5 bases of the junction left unmatched. The CDR3 length is 15 residues.

This chain connects TRBV15 to TRBJ2-7, with 10 bases aligning to TRBD1. The TCR originated in a person aged 18-60 years who received the Ad26.COV2.S COVID-19 vaccine or a placebo. Here the sequenced sample was peripheral blood, taken in a trial of Ad26.COV2.S vaccine versus placebo. In DNA, the CDR3 is TGTGCCACCAGCGGAGGGACAGGGGAATCCTACGAGCAGTACTTC. Translating gives CATSGGTGESYEQYF.